The sequence of this T cell receptor (beta chain) was determined in a study of long-term antiretroviral therapy in people with HIV. Survey-level immunoSEQ v3.0 assays were run. Data came from immunoSEQ multiplex PCR; TCRdb stores just in-frame clones and leaves some out. In the table there are approximately 13,000 clones, 88% of which are singletons. Every specimen held between about 0.9-11 million cryopreserved PBMC. These were thawed and washed before DNA extraction. The V gene lost 2 bases and the J gene lost 0 bases, with 11 bases spanning the gap. The CDR3 consists of 17 residues. CDR1 is SNHLY, CDR2 FYNNEI, per germline.

The clonotype comes from a middle-aged woman with HIV. This material consisted of unsorted PBMCs, taken 2.1 years after starting antiretroviral therapy. The V call is TRBV2, the J call TRBJ1-6; no clear D. In nucleotides, the CDR3 is TGTGCCAGCAGTGAAAGGGTTGCAGGCTCCTATAATTCACCCCTCCACTTT. Encoded protein: CASSERVAGSYNSPLHF.